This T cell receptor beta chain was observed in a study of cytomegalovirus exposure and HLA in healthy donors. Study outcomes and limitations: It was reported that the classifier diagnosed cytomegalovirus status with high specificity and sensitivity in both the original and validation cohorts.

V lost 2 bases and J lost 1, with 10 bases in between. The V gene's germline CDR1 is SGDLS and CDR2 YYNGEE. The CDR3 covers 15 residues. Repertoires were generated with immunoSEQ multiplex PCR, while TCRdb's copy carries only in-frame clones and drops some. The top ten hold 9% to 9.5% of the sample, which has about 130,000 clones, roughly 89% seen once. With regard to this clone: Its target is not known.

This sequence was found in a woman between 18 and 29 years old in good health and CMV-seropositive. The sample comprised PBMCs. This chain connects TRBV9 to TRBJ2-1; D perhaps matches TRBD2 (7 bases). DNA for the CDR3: TGTGCCAGCAGCGTTGAGGGGGGGTCCTACAATGAGCAGTTCTTC. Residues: CASSVEGGSYNEQFF.